The clone carrying this T cell receptor (beta chain) was counted at least ten times. The antigen is not known. The source of the sample is a study of T-cell reconstitution after alpha-beta-depleted transplantation in children. It was with unique molecular identifiers that the TCRbeta library was prepared. In TCRdb, the PCR reads were re-called with MiXCR into one record per CDR3 protein. The sample holds approximately 300,000 distinct CDR3 sequences, around 9.1% seen once. Germline CDR1 and CDR2: DFQATT and SNEGSKA (reference sequence). Trimming cost V 3 bases and J 2 bases; bases outside gene matches: 8. CDR3 size: 17 residues. Findings and limits, study-wide: At one year after transplant, newly produced T cells mostly accounted for T-cell counts and diversity. Certain patients had high TCRbeta diversity at day 60, and it came from recipient T cells and thymic progenitors that survived.

The chain joins TRBV20-1 to TRBJ2-7, with 15 nucleotides matching TRBD2. The sample in question was PBMCs, obtained before TCRalphabeta/CD19-depleted stem cell transplant. The sequence derives from a boy under two years old with acute myeloid leukemia, due to receive a stem cell transplant. The CDR3 DNA sequence: TGCAGTGCTAGGGGGCCGGGACTAGCGGGAGGTGCCTACGAGCAGTACTTC. Amino acids: CSARGPGLAGGAYEQYF.